This T cell receptor beta chain was observed in a study of cytomegalovirus exposure and HLA in healthy donors. Study-level findings and limits: Altogether, 170 or so TCR beta chains were recorded as cytomegalovirus-associated.

Using immunoSEQ multiplex PCR, the repertoire was profiled, and TCRdb retains in-frame clones only, with some absent. The data hold about 110,000 clones, with more than 75% observed a single time. Remarks on this clone: As yet, its antigen is unknown.

The CDR3 runs 13 residues. The V end was cut by 1 base, the J end by 5 bases, with 11 bases between. Germline CDR1 GTSNPN, CDR2 SVGIG (reference sequence). Sequences were obtained from PBMCs. The chain employs TRBV30 and TRBJ1-2; D is unresolved. The receptor's source is a woman aged 25 to 39 in good health and CMV-seropositive. DNA of the CDR3: TGTGCCTGGAGTGGACGGCGAGGGTATGGCTACACCTTC. Translation gives CAWSGRRGYGYTF. Filled out from reference TRBV30 and TRBJ1-2, the complete variable domain reads SQTIHQWPATLVQPVGSPLSLECTVEGTSNPNLYWYRQAAGRGLQLLFYSVGIGQISSEVPQNLSASRPQDRQFILSSKKLLLSDSGFYLCAWSGRRGYGYTFGSGTRLTVV.